The 25 T cell receptor beta chains below come from one sample, sequenced in a study of CD8 T cells in ankylosing spondylitis. In TCRdb, the 5' RACE reads were re-called with MiXCR into one record per CDR3 protein. The table has hundreds of thousands of distinct CDR3 sequences, about 20% seen once; the top ten hold 3.5%. Sequencing was done on a sample of blood, either unsorted or a sorted T cell fraction (not recorded which). The receptor set was obtained from a female donor with ankylosing spondylitis or in good health (not recorded which).

This clonotype came up a few times. V is TRBV5-1 and J is TRBJ2-1; the D call may be TRBD1 or TRBD2 (5 bases each). V was trimmed by 3 bases and J by 0 bases, leaving 13 bases between them. This CDR3 has 16 residues. Germline V gives CDR1 SGHRS, CDR2 YFSETQ. The CDR3 nucleotides read TGCGCCAGCAGCTCCGAAAGAGGGGACTCCTACAATGAGCAGTTCTTC. It codes for CASSSERGDSYNEQFF.

This clonotype was found a few times. The chain combines TRBV12-3 or TRBV12-4 with TRBJ1-6, with 7 bases matching TRBD1. The V and J ends lost 5 bases and 10 bases, in that order; junction bases with no gene match: 8. The CDR3 length is 14 residues. CDR3 nucleotide sequence: TGTGCCAGCAGTGACTACAGGGGAGGGTCACCCCTCCACTTT. It codes for CASSDYRGGSPLHF.

This rearrangement joins TRBV9 to TRBJ2-1; D not certain. CDR1 and CDR2 from the germline V gene are SGDLS and YYNGEE. The CDR3 covers 17 residues. Trimming cost V 0 bases and J 1 base, with 14 bases left between them. The CDR3 DNA reads TGTGCCAGCAGCGTAGAGGCCGCCACCTCGTCCTACAATGAGCAGTTCTTC. Translating it yields CASSVEAATSSYNEQFF.

This clonotype was detected ten times or more. V is TRBV9 and J is TRBJ1-6, with D perhaps matching TRBD1 (5 bases). The CDR3 covers 15 residues. Trimming took 9 bases from V and 6 from J, leaving 19 bases between them. Germline CDR1 reads SGDLS; CDR2 reads YYNGEE. This chain's CDR3 is CANQTDPRGNSPLHF. CDR3 DNA: TGTGCCAACCAAACGGACCCAAGGGGTAATTCACCCCTCCACTTT.

V usage is TRBV12-3 or TRBV12-4 and J usage is TRBJ1-1; D gene ambiguous. V was clipped by 6 bases and J by 3 bases, with 8 bases between them. The CDR3 spans 12 residues. CDR3 amino acids: CASRSVDTEAFF. The DNA for the CDR3 is TGTGCCAGCAGAAGTGTTGACACTGAAGCTTTCTTT.

This clonotype has a handful of counts. The rearrangement links TRBV20-1 to TRBJ2-7; no definite D call. Per germline, CDR1 DFQATT and CDR2 SNEGSKA (reference sequence). Trimming cost V 0 bases and J 3 bases, with 12 bases left between them. This CDR3 spans 14 amino acids. The CDR3 coding sequence is TGCAGTGCTAGAGATGCCAGTAAAGTCTACGAGCAGTACTTC. Amino acids: CSARDASKVYEQYF.

The chain joins TRBV5-6 to TRBJ2-7; no firm D call. Germline CDR1 reads SGHDT; CDR2 reads YYEEEE. V was pared by 2 bases and J by 2 bases, with 8 bases between. This CDR3 comprises 13 residues. This CDR3 reads CASSLSVAYEQYF. In DNA form, the CDR3 reads TGTGCCAGCAGCTTATCGGTAGCCTACGAGCAGTACTTC.

This clonotype was seen ten or more times. The rearrangement uses TRBV20-1 and TRBJ1-2; 7 nucleotides align to TRBD1. Looked up from germline, CDR1 is DFQATT and CDR2 is SNEGSKA (reference sequence). With 5 bases clipped from V and 4 bases from J, the junction kept 10 bases outside the gene matches. CDR3 length equals 14 residues. CDR3 in amino acids: CSAVHPGQVYGYTF. DNA of the CDR3: TGCAGTGCTGTCCACCCAGGACAGGTCTATGGCTACACCTTC.

Only a few counts were recorded for this clonotype. The gene calls are TRBV6-2 or TRBV6-3 and TRBJ2-1, with 11 bases that match TRBD2. Per germline, CDR1 MNHEY and CDR2 SVGEGT. The CDR3 covers 13 residues. Trimming took 5 bases from V and 10 from J; bases not matched to a gene: 4. CDR3 sequence (DNA): TGTGCCAGCAGTGCACTAGCGGGAGAAGAGCAGTTCTTC. Amino acids: CASSALAGEEQFF.

This clonotype showed up just a few times. The chain combines TRBV20-1 with TRBJ2-7; D ambiguous. The CDR3 sequence is 12 residues long. Germline CDR1 is DFQATT and CDR2 is SNEGSKA (reference sequence). Trimming took off 2 bases at V and 7 bases at J, with 12 bases between the two ends. The CDR3 DNA reads as TGCAGTGCTAGAAACGGGCAGTTAGAGCAGTACTTC. Amino acids: CSARNGQLEQYF.

The rearrangement uses TRBV5-1 and TRBJ2-1, with D perhaps TRBD2 (5 bases). Looked up from germline, CDR1 is SGHRS and CDR2 is YFSETQ. The CDR3 spans 15 residues. The V end lost 5 bases, the J end lost 0 bases, and 12 bases lay between the germline ends. CDR3 nucleotide sequence: TGCGCCAGCAGGGAGCAGCGGAGCTCCTACAATGAGCAGTTCTTC. This encodes CASREQRSSYNEQFF.

The genes are TRBV6-1 and TRBJ1-2; D call uncertain. This CDR3 contains 16 residues. V shed 0 bases and J shed 8 bases, with 19 bases lying between them. In germline, CDR1 is MNHNS, CDR2 SASEGT. As DNA, the CDR3 is TGTGCCAGCAGTGAAGCCGCCTCGACCCGGACGTCGGGCTACACCTTC. It translates to CASSEAASTRTSGYTF.

In this sample, this clonotype turned up a few times. The chain carries TRBV4-3 and TRBJ1-1, with D perhaps matching TRBD1 (5 bases). The germline V and J ends were trimmed by 4 bases and 4 bases, with 16 bases remaining between them. Germline-derived CDR1 and CDR2 are LGHNA and YSLEER. This CDR3 has 15 amino acids. The CDR3 bases are TGCGCCAGCAGCCCGGTCGGGGGAGTTACCACTGAAGCTTTCTTT. Its translation: CASSPVGGVTTEAFF.

This clonotype showed up just a few times. V gene TRBV6-2 or TRBV6-3 combines with J gene TRBJ2-6, with D possibly being TRBD1 (5 bases). V was cut by 2 bases and J by 4 bases, with 15 bases left in between. The CDR3 covers 17 residues. CDR1 MNHEY and CDR2 SVGEGT come from the germline V gene. CDR3 in amino acids: CASSYRPLAGGANVLTF. DNA of the CDR3: TGTGCCAGCAGTTACCGACCGTTGGCAGGGGGGGCCAACGTCCTGACTTTC.

This clonotype was detected many times. Here the CDR3 reads CASSFVPDRTKYF. The CDR3 coding sequence is TGTGCCAGCAGCTTCGTTCCGGACAGGACAAAGTACTTC. The chain couples TRBV6-2 or TRBV6-3 to TRBJ2-5; TRBD1 matches at 7 bases. With V trimmed by 6 bases and J by 12 bases, 13 bases remained unmatched. Germline CDR1 and CDR2: MNHEY and SVGEGT. The CDR3 runs to 13 residues.

The genes are TRBV5-5 and TRBJ2-3, with D possibly matching TRBD1 (5 bases). CDR3 size: 14 residues. The V gene lost 2 bases and the J gene lost 2 bases, with 9 bases spanning the gap. CDR1 SGHKS and CDR2 YYEKEE come from the germline V gene (reference sequence). The CDR3 reads CASSLTGPTDTQYF. The CDR3 DNA sequence: TGTGCCAGCAGCTTAACAGGTCCCACAGATACGCAGTATTTT.

There are a few counts of this clonotype. The chain joins TRBV30 to TRBJ1-1; D is undetermined. V shed 2 bases and J shed 10 bases, with 14 bases lying between them. From germline, CDR1 is GTSNPN and CDR2 SVGIG (reference sequence). This CDR3 region has 12 residues. The CDR3 loop is CAWSFPRRRAFF. Written as DNA, the CDR3 is TGTGCCTGGAGTTTCCCTCGTCGCCGAGCTTTCTTT.

The gene calls are TRBV10-2 and TRBJ1-2, with TRBD1 as a possible D gene (6 bases). V lost 7 bases to trimming and J lost 5 bases, with 11 bases between them. Germline CDR1 reads WSHSY; CDR2 reads SAAADI. This CDR3 spans 12 amino acids. DNA for the CDR3: TGCGCCAGCACCGAGGGGGATTATGGCTACACCTTC. Its translation is CASTEGDYGYTF.

This clonotype was observed a handful of times. V and J are TRBV4-1 and TRBJ2-1; D perhaps matches TRBD2 (6 bases). Trimming left V 3 bases short and J 6 bases short, with 18 bases between. Looked up from germline, CDR1 is MGHRA and CDR2 is YSYEKL. The CDR3 spans 16 residues. In nucleotides, the CDR3 is TGCGCCAGCAGCCAGCCCTGGGGCGGAGGGCTCAATGAGCAGTTCTTC. Translation gives CASSQPWGGGLNEQFF.

This clonotype has at least ten counts. This sequence joins TRBV5-1 and TRBJ1-1; D possibly corresponds to TRBD1 (5 bases). Per germline, CDR1 SGHRS and CDR2 YFSETQ. This CDR3 region has 14 residues. Trimming cost V 4 bases and J 0 bases, with 10 bases left between them. The CDR3 sequence: CASSPGLMNTEAFF. The CDR3 DNA reads as TGCGCCAGCAGCCCGGGACTGATGAACACTGAAGCTTTCTTT. Based on the CDR3 plus reference TRBV5-1 and TRBJ1-1, the full variable domain is KAGVTQTPRYLIKTRGQQVTLSCSPISGHRSVSWYQQTPGQGLQFLFEYFSETQRNKGNFPGRFSGRQFSNSRSEMNVSTLELGDSALYLCASSPGLMNTEAFFGQGTRLTVV.

The chain employs TRBV6-5 and TRBJ1-2; 7 positions agree with TRBD1. Germline CDR1 reads MNHEY; CDR2 reads SVGAGI. This CDR3 is 13 amino acids long. V shed 4 bases and J 4 bases; nucleotides not matched to a gene: 3. The CDR3 protein is CASSLTGIYGYTF. As DNA, the CDR3 is TGTGCCAGCAGTTTGACAGGGATCTATGGCTACACCTTC.

This chain connects TRBV6-1 to TRBJ2-3; 11 bases map to TRBD2. V was clipped by 6 bases and J by 12 bases; unmatched bases: 17. The CDR3 length is 16 residues. Germline CDR1 is MNHNS and CDR2 is SASEGT. DNA of the CDR3: TGTGCCAGCAGCAAGGGACTAGCGGTTTCCCACCGGGGTCAGTATTTT. Translation: CASSKGLAVSHRGQYF.

Only a few counts were recorded for this clonotype. V gene TRBV6-1 combines with J gene TRBJ2-3; TRBD1 matches at 11 bases. Germline CDR1 is MNHNS and CDR2 is SASEGT. CDR3 size: 13 residues. V was pared by 6 bases and J by 5 bases, with 1 base of the junction left unmatched. As DNA, the CDR3 is TGTGCCAGCAGGGACAGGGGGCGAGATACGCAGTATTTT. Protein sequence: CASRDRGRDTQYF.

The chain joins TRBV20-1 to TRBJ1-1; D is perhaps TRBD1 (6 bases). CDR1 DFQATT and CDR2 SNEGSKA come from the germline V gene (reference sequence). V lost 6 bases and J 5 bases, leaving 16 bases between the germline ends. The CDR3 is 13 residues long. The CDR3 is CSASDRRWTEAFF. The CDR3 DNA sequence: TGCAGTGCGTCCGACAGGAGGTGGACTGAAGCTTTCTTT.

The DNA of the CDR3 is TGTGCCACCAGCAGAGAGGCCCTTGCCATCTACGAGCAGTACTTC. This encodes CATSREALAIYEQYF. This rearrangement joins TRBV15 to TRBJ2-7; D unresolved. The CDR3 is 15 amino acids. V lost 0 bases to trimming and J lost 3 bases, with 12 bases between them. Germline V gene lookup returns CDR1 LNHNV and CDR2 YYDKDF (reference sequence).